These T cell receptor beta chains were read from a single sample in a study of CD8 T cells in ankylosing spondylitis. A single record per CDR3 protein comes from TCRdb applying MiXCR to the 5' RACE reads. The sample contains 500,000 or so distinct CDR3 sequences, about 5.2% of which appear only once. What was sequenced was blood, either unsorted or a sorted T cell fraction (not recorded which). Receptors originate from a male donor with ankylosing spondylitis. Both conserved end residues are part of each CDR3. D genes are given only for firm matches. Some rows have no size entry. The others give once, few or many, or a class for an expanded clone.

j_call clone_size d_call v_call cdr3_nt cdr3_aa
TRBJ2-7 many NA TRBV4-3 TGCGCCAGCAGCCTCATCTCCGGGAACGACGAGCAGTACTTC CASSLISGNDEQYF
TRBJ2-3 once NA TRBV11-2 TGTGCCAGCAGCTTACTGAGCACTTACACAGATACGCAGTATTTT CASSLLSTYTDTQYF
TRBJ2-1 many NA TRBV10-3 TGTGCCATCAGTGACGAACAGGGTGAAGGATCCTACAATGAGCAGTTCTTC CAISDEQGEGSYNEQFF
TRBJ2-7 many TRBD1 TRBV12-3/TRBV12-4 TGTGCCAGCAGCCGTGGACAGGGTTTCGAGCAGTACTTC CASSRGQGFEQYF
TRBJ1-6 NA TRBD1 TRBV4-3 TGCGCCAGCAGCCAGCAATGGGGACAGTATAATTCACCCCTCCACTTT CASSQQWGQYNSPLHF
TRBJ1-1 many NA TRBV11-2 TGTGCCAGCAGCTTTAGGGGGAGGGGGTTCGGGACTGAAGCTTTCTTT CASSFRGRGFGTEAFF
TRBJ1-1 many NA TRBV7-3 TGTGCCAGCAGCTTAAGGCCCACGCGATACACTGAAGCTTTCTTT CASSLRPTRYTEAFF
TRBJ2-7 few NA TRBV6-2/TRBV6-3 TGTGCCATCGATAGCGGCAGTTTCGAGCAGTACTTC CAIDSGSFEQYF
TRBJ2-2 many NA TRBV5-1 TGCGCCAGCAGGCTTAGGGCCGAACCCACCGGGGAGCTGTTTTTT CASRLRAEPTGELFF
TRBJ2-7 many NA TRBV5-1 TGCGCCAGCAGCTTGAGGGCGGGCTACGAGCAGTACTTC CASSLRAGYEQYF